The 16 T cell receptor beta chains listed next were all sequenced from one sample in a study of beta chain features in type 1 diabetes. The whole isolated RNA underwent reverse transcription, so sequencing captured expressed TCRB transcripts. TCRdb's table, derived via immunoSEQ multiplex PCR, lists solely in-frame clones and lacks some. The sample has about 320,000 clones, about 15% seen once. Sequences were obtained from central memory CD4+ T cells from blood. These receptors were taken from a man aged 30 to 39 in good health.

This clone was seen repeatedly, ten times or more. The CDR3 here is CASSSGTDTQYF. CDR3 nucleotide sequence: TGTGCCAGCAGCTCCGGCACAGATACGCAGTATTTT. The chain has TRBV9 and TRBJ2-3; D unclear. Trimming removed 4 bases from V and 1 base from J, with 4 bases in between. The CDR3 extends over 12 amino acids. Germline V gene lookup returns CDR1 SGDLS and CDR2 YYNGEE.

CDR3 sequence: CASRLGQVSYEQYF. DNA of the CDR3: TGTGCCTCCCGCCTGGGACAAGTCTCCTACGAGCAGTACTTC. The chain links TRBV6-5 to TRBJ2-7, with TRBD1 as a possible D gene (6 bases). There are 14 residues in the CDR3. Germline V gene lookup returns CDR1 MNHEY and CDR2 SVGAGI. Trimming pared 11 bases from V and 0 bases from J, leaving 17 bases between.

The chain employs TRBV6-5 and TRBJ2-1; a weak D match, TRBD1 (5 bases). The CDR3 is 11 residues long. The V end lost 7 bases, the J end lost 9 bases, and 10 bases lay between the germline ends. The germline V gene has CDR1 MNHEY and CDR2 SVGAGI. The CDR3 here is CASKGEGEQFF. The DNA for the CDR3 is TGTGCCAGCAAAGGGGAAGGTGAGCAGTTCTTC.

This clone was counted between two and nine times. The chain joins TRBV7-6 to TRBJ1-2, with D unresolved. Trimming took 6 bases from V and 6 from J, leaving 5 bases between them. Germline CDR1 SGHVS, CDR2 FNYEAQ. This CDR3 spans 10 amino acids. The CDR3 loop reads CASRFDGYTF. The CDR3 nucleotides are TGTGCCAGCAGGTTCGATGGCTACACCTTC.

The rearrangement links TRBV5-1 to TRBJ2-5; 10 bases agree with TRBD2. V was clipped by 1 base and J by 7 bases; unmatched bases: 7. Germline loops: CDR1 SGHRS, CDR2 YFSETQ. CDR3 size: 15 residues. The CDR3 spells CASSLRSSGGGTQYF. The CDR3 DNA sequence: TGCGCCAGCAGCTTGAGGTCTAGCGGGGGAGGGACCCAGTACTTC.

This clone was seen at least ten times. The rearrangement links TRBV10-3 to TRBJ1-4; 7 positions agree with TRBD1. V gave up 10 bases and J gave up 4 bases; unmatched junction bases: 3. Germline V CDR1 and CDR2: ENHRY, SYGVKD. The length of the CDR3 is 12 residues. The CDR3 sequence is CATNRGNEKLFF. CDR3 DNA sequence: TGTGCCACAAACAGGGGTAATGAAAAACTGTTTTTT.

The chain is built from TRBV30 and TRBJ2-7; possibly TRBD1 for D (6 bases). Trimming left V 3 bases short and J 2 bases short, with 17 bases between. This CDR3 has 15 amino acids. From germline, CDR1 is GTSNPN and CDR2 SVGIG (reference sequence). The DNA of the CDR3 is TGTGCCTGGAGCTTGGGGGCAGGGTCCCCCTACGAGCAGTACGTC. Protein: CAWSLGAGSPYEQYV.

The chain couples TRBV7-8 to TRBJ2-3; TRBD2 matches at 9 bases. Germline loops: CDR1 SGHVS, CDR2 FQNEAQ. Trimming took 3 bases from V and 2 from J; bases not matched to a gene: 3. This CDR3 is 15 amino acids long. The CDR3 spells CASSLREGNTDTQYF. CDR3 DNA: TGTGCCAGCAGCTTGCGGGAGGGCAACACAGATACGCAGTATTTT.

This clone has a handful of counts. This chain connects TRBV18 to TRBJ2-7; either TRBD1 or TRBD2 may fit D (6 bases each). V dropped 1 base and J dropped 6 bases, with 10 bases sitting between them. The CDR3 is 13 amino acids. Germline CDR1 is KGHSH and CDR2 is LQKENI. The CDR3 nucleotides read TGTGCCAGCTCACCACGGGGGGCGGGCGAGCAGTACTTC. As protein: CASSPRGAGEQYF.

The V gene is TRBV19, the J gene TRBJ2-4; D may be TRBD2 (5 bases). Germline lookup yields CDR1 LNHDA and CDR2 SQIVND (reference sequence). V was pared by 7 bases and J by 0 bases, with 10 bases between. The CDR3 has 14 residues. The CDR3 is CASKGSGAKNIQYF. In nucleotides, the CDR3 is TGTGCCAGTAAAGGCAGCGGAGCCAAAAACATTCAGTACTTC.

The V and J genes are TRBV5-5 and TRBJ2-5, with no clear D. V was clipped by 4 bases and J by 5 bases, with 12 bases between them. The CDR3 sequence is 13 residues long. Germline assignment: CDR1 SGHKS and CDR2 YYEKEE (reference sequence). The CDR3 region is CASSLSLGETQYF. The CDR3 DNA follows: TGTGCCAGCAGCCTAAGCCTTGGGGAGACCCAGTACTTC.

J is TRBJ2-5 and V is TRBV19; 12 bases are a match to TRBD2. This CDR3 is built from 16 residues. The V and J ends lost 3 bases and 5 bases, in that order; junction bases with no gene match: 7. Germline lookup yields CDR1 LNHDA and CDR2 SQIVND (reference sequence). The CDR3 nucleotides are TGTGCCAGTAGTATGGCTAGCGGGAGGGTACTGGAGACCCAGTACTTC. Its protein is CASSMASGRVLETQYF.

This clone was counted only a few times. The chain employs TRBV5-6 and TRBJ1-6; D gene uncertain. With 3 bases removed from V and 0 bases from J, the gap between germline ends came to 13 bases. This CDR3 has 17 residues. CDR1 and CDR2 (germline): SGHDT, YYEEEE. The CDR3 spells CASSSATSSSYNSPLHF. Written as DNA, the CDR3 is TGTGCCAGCAGCTCCGCCACGTCGAGCTCCTATAATTCACCCCTCCACTTT. Filled out from reference TRBV5-6 and TRBJ1-6, the complete variable domain reads DAGVTQSPTHLIKTRGQQVTLRCSPKSGHDTVSWYQQALGQGPQFIFQYYEEEERQRGNFPDRFSGHQFPNYSSELNVNALLLGDSALYLCASSSATSSSYNSPLHFGNGTRLTVT.

This clone was seen only a few times. This chain uses TRBV7-6 with TRBJ2-6; D gene uncertain. The CDR3 is made up of 13 amino acids. Trimming stripped 5 bases from V and 4 bases from J, with 6 bases between. In germline, CDR1 is SGHVS, CDR2 FNYEAQ. The CDR3 here is CASSGVGANVLTF. For the CDR3, the DNA is TGTGCCAGCAGCGGGGTCGGGGCCAACGTCCTGACTTTC. Complete variable domain (other parts from reference TRBV7-6 and TRBJ2-6): GAGVSQSPRYKVTKRGQDVALRCDPISGHVSLYWYRQALGQGPEFLTYFNYEAQQDKSGLPNDRFSAERPEGSISTLTIQRTEQRDSAMYRCASSGVGANVLTFGAGSRLTVL.

This clone was seen a handful of times. The gene calls are TRBV28 and TRBJ2-7; TRBD1 is a possible D gene (6 bases). V was trimmed by 1 base and J by 1 base, leaving 17 bases between them. Germline lookup yields CDR1 MDHEN and CDR2 SYDVKM. CDR3 size: 17 residues. CDR3: CASSLFGGNNWSYEQYF. In DNA form, the CDR3 reads TGTGCCAGCAGTTTATTTGGGGGCAATAATTGGTCCTACGAGCAGTACTTC.

In the case of this clone: This same CDR3 is encoded by further DNA sequences in the sample. The rearrangement links TRBV6-5 to TRBJ2-7, with D unresolved. The CDR3 is made up of 12 amino acids. V lost 5 bases and J 0 bases, leaving 5 bases between the germline ends. Germline V CDR1 and CDR2: MNHEY, SVGAGI. The CDR3 sequence: CASSSSSYEQYV. DNA for the CDR3: TGTGCCAGCAGTAGCAGCTCCTACGAGCAGTACGTC.